The clone carrying this T cell receptor (beta chain) was counted many times. Antigen: not known. TCR beta libraries were built with iRepertoire HTBI primers and Arm-PCR of CDR3 regions. TCRdb re-called the multiplex PCR reads through MiXCR, storing one row per CDR3 protein. The sample carries about 400,000 distinct CDR3 sequences, less than 25% recorded once. Indicated time point: persistent/refractory GD, antithyroid drugs over 5 years with positive TRAb. The TCR library was made from RNA extracted from PBMCs. A volume of 9 to 9.5 milliliters of peripheral blood was collected in EDTA tubes. The CDR3 length is 14 residues. In germline, CDR1 is MNHEY, CDR2 SMNVEV (reference sequence). Deletions cut 6 bases from V and 8 bases from J, with 16 bases between. This sample was included in a study of regulatory T cells in long-lasting Graves disease. Study-wide findings and caveats: Persistent patients shared more public clonotypes (2,741) than newly diagnosed patients (about 940). TCR diversity in persistent Graves' patients was below that of newly diagnosed ones. Newly diagnosed disease favored TRBV20-1 and TRBJ2-1 over persistent disease.

The chain recombines TRBV27 with TRBJ1-4, with no clear D. This TCR was sampled from a female donor with Graves disease. Sequencing used peripheral blood mononuclear cells (PBMCs), obtained when the disease was refractory, from a patient treated with antithyroid drugs. CDR3 region: CASSPGLMGEKLFF. In nucleotides, the CDR3 is TGTGCCAGCAGCCCGGGTTTAATGGGGGAAAAACTGTTTTTT. The full variable domain, in which reference TRBV27 and TRBJ1-4 provide the parts outside the CDR3, is EAQVTQNPRYLITVTGKKLTVTCSQNMNHEYMSWYRQDPGLGLRQIYYSMNVEVTDKGDVPEGYKVSRKEKRNFPLILESPSPNQTSLYFCASSPGLMGEKLFFGSGTQLSVL.